This TCR beta chain was found in a study of shared clonotypes between healthy human individuals. General study findings and limits: Between a handful of donors, naive CD4 clonotypes were shared at a level of roughly 5.5%.

Details on this clone: What it binds is not known.

Produced via immunoSEQ multiplex PCR; TCRdb's table is partial and in-frame only. The data contain about 660,000 clones, around 74% of them seen just once; the ten biggest clones take up around 1.6%. Germline V gene sequence: CDR1 SNHLY, CDR2 FYNNEI. The CDR3 has 17 amino acids. The V end was cut by 3 bases, the J end by 0 bases, with 17 bases between. Specimen: memory CD4+ T cells sorted from blood. Sample subset: CD45RA-negative fraction. This clonotype originated in a woman aged 25-40 years in good health. The chain is built from TRBV2 and TRBJ1-1; D not resolved. As DNA, the CDR3 is TGTGCCAGCAGTGATTTGGACGGAATTTACATGAACACTGAAGCTTTCTTT. Translated: CASSDLDGIYMNTEAFF.